This TCR beta chain is drawn from a study of cytomegalovirus exposure and HLA in healthy donors (dated by TCRdb to 2015 to 2018). As for the study more broadly: An earlier analysis of roughly 500 of the donors reported 276 Gb of sequence data and around 100 million unique TCR beta sequences obtained from 150 million to 200 million T cells. A later analysis re-examined previously published TCR beta repertoires from 610 or so donors and added high-resolution HLA genotyping to investigate patterns of TCR occurrence. The study profiled the T cell repertoires of 500 to 800 subjects by immunosequencing and related them to cytomegalovirus serostatus. HLA typing covered class I and class II loci at four-digit resolution. Donor age, sex, ethnicity and CMV serostatus were collected together with the repertoire data. Roughly 300 gigabases of sequencing data and 70 million to 85 million unique TCR sequences were included in an early release covering under 650 HLA-typed donors. An earlier analysis of a few hundred of the donors applied high-throughput TCR beta sequencing to assess whether each TCR beta V gene segment acted as functional or pseudogenic. Because of strong linkage in the cohort, a few DR-DQ haplotypes were treated as single units for association and clustering. Rather than using new phenotypic data, the later analysis identified candidate immune exposures from TCR beta sequences and from how often those sequences occurred across donors. Genome-wide SNP genotypes for about three fifths of the roughly 670 donors were used in a later genetic analysis, which treated that subset as a discovery cohort. Among the roughly 370 genotyped donors, roughly 80% belonged to the genetic ancestry cluster associated with self-reported Caucasian donors. All discovery cohort repertoires had been generated on a single sequencing platform. Among about 400 genotyped donors of the cohort, an average of roughly 230,000 unique TCR beta nucleotide sequences was sequenced per donor, of which roughly 17% were non-productive. Along with the 666-subject first cohort, a separate validation cohort of more than 90 different subjects was used. High-throughput TCR immunosequencing, statistical association of individual TCRs with disease status, and machine learning were combined to predict cytomegalovirus infection status. The study aimed to test whether cataloging public T cell receptors could reveal signatures of past pathogen exposure. The number of typed donors differed by locus: about 620-630 for A, B, C, DRB1 and DQB1; 500 to 550 for DQA1; some 590 for DPA1; and 400 to 480 for DPB1.

Comment on this clone: Its antigen is still unknown. Base qualities are not provided; no much larger clone lies one nucleotide away.

The full study reports these points: In vitro tests confirmed that a few of the cytomegalovirus-associated TCR beta chains recognize cytomegalovirus antigens. At a false discovery rate of 0.05, a later analysis linked under 20,000 TCR beta sequences to specific HLA alleles. Compared with equally common non-associated chains, HLA-associated TCR beta chains in a later analysis were more clonally expanded and had lower generation probabilities. The authors suggested that the approach could potentially be extended to other disease states and immunological phenotypes. The sequencing pipeline was judged likely to have produced a cluster of highly shared sequence variants as a technical artifact. Cytomegalovirus status was reported to be diagnosed by the classifier with high specificity and sensitivity in both the original and validation cohorts. The cohort was sequenced for TCR beta chains only, and without alpha or paired-chain data the features that could be detected were limited. Assigning TCR associations to individual alleles was difficult when HLA alleles, especially DR and DQ, strongly co-occurred. HLA typing was unavailable for some donors at each locus, so association tests used only the typed subset. Most CMV-associated TCR beta chains appeared to be HLA-restricted in a later analysis, and the HLA associations seemed to be driven largely by CMV exposure. The presence/absence analyses assumed that sequencing depth was roughly uniform across donors, and that assumption may not be true. In an earlier analysis of roughly 560 of the donors, most TCR beta V segments were observed in productive rearrangements about 87% or about 30% of the time, broadly matching IMGT annotations. Across donors, most TCR sequences were observed very rarely, whereas some public TCRs were present in many individuals. The study gave a list of 150 to 200 TCR beta chains associated with cytomegalovirus. The earlier analysis of almost 600 of the donors excluded seventeen rarely observed V segments, including chromosome 9 orphons, because counts were too low. An association between a missense DCLRE1C variant and V-gene and J-gene trimming of TCR beta chains was found in a later genetic analysis and replicated in an independent cohort. Correlated functional status among segregating V segments might reflect linkage disequilibrium, but an unknown experimental factor could not be ruled out. Immune exposure information for the cohort was limited to CMV serostatus. According to a later analysis, TCR association rates differed among HLA loci, with DRB1 alleles showing the most associated TCRs and HLA-C alleles showing the fewest. According to a later genetic analysis, donors in an Asian-associated ancestry cluster had fewer N-insertions in productive TCRs than the approximately 630-donor mean. A later analysis reported that several top co-occurrence clusters appeared linked to parvovirus B19, influenza, CMV and Epstein-Barr virus. A further reported finding was that TCR beta sequences accurately predicted the HLA-A and HLA-B alleles for most subjects in the first cohort.

Preparation of the library involved the immunoSEQ multiplex PCR assay. A mixture of 60 forward primers for TCR Vbeta segments and 13 reverse primers for TCR Jbeta segments was used in the multiplex PCR. A multiplex PCR assay on genomic DNA amplified the CDR3 region of rearranged TCR beta genes. On the Illumina HiSeq System, the amplified TCR beta libraries were sequenced as 87-base-pair reads. As for how the authors treated the data: Across the 500 to 700 repertoires, a later analysis counted some 80 million unique TCR beta chains, around 11 million of which were shared by at least two donors. A nearest-neighbor algorithm error-corrected the raw reads and collapsed the reads into unique sequences, merging closely related sequences to remove PCR and sequencing errors. To assign V, D and J gene segments, CDR3 sequences were aligned to IMGT reference sequences. For a sequence to be retained, a match of at least six nucleotides to both a V gene segment and a J gene segment was required. A rearrangement counted as productive if the CDR3 had no stop codons and remained in frame with V and J, and every other rearrangement counted as non-productive. Following IMGT convention, CDR3 was defined as the stretch from the second conserved V-encoded cysteine to the conserved J-encoded phenylalanine. Sequences without an unambiguous match to a single V gene segment were excluded from the earlier analysis of several hundred of the donors. An earlier analysis of 587 of the donors classified V segments as functional when productive rearrangements were above 56.7% and as segregating when the standard deviation between donors was above 5%. A statistical classification framework was built to diagnose cytomegalovirus status from the catalog of TCR beta chain sequences. In a later analysis, TCR nucleotide sequences were compared against IMGT/GENE-DB human TR gene sequences so that V and J genes could be assigned. In a later analysis, CDR3 sequences and most-parsimonious VDJ recombination scenarios were assigned using the TCRdist pipeline. In a later analysis, each TCR beta chain was defined by its CDR3 amino acid sequence together with its V-gene family, and reads lacking a unique V-gene family were excluded. To address suspected cross-contamination and a sequencing artifact, a later analysis removed 450 to 700 highly shared, low-generation-probability nucleotide sequences. A later analysis calculated a clonal expansion index for each public chain from normalized within-repertoire ranks of inferred template counts. Generation probabilities in a later analysis came from a VDJ recombination model fitted to out-of-frame rearrangements, and those results were checked against IGoR. A later analysis scored TCR-TCR, TCR-HLA and TCR-CMV co-occurrence with hypergeometric tests, applying a repertoire-size bias correction to TCR pairs. In a later analysis, false discovery rates were estimated by permuting HLA or CMV assignments 20 times. In a later analysis, co-occurring TCRs were grouped using DBSCAN, and TCRdist sequence similarity was added for clustering within HLA-allele-positive subsets. Repertoires with fewer than 30,000 or more than 120,000 public chains, plus five repertoires with anomalous nucleotide sharing, were excluded from co-occurrence clustering. TCRdb took this table from immuneACCESS and kept in-frame rearrangements with V and J called. Such tables lack part of the clones; where checked against another copy, unresolved V genes explain under half of the gap, and the rest is unexplained. V and J calls and clone size are given by that table; D and trimming were obtained from the DNA. A total of fewer than 90,000 clones appear in this sample, roughly 67% of them only once. Roughly 7.2% of the sample is taken by the ten largest.

The cohort comprised around 690 healthy bone marrow donors. Cohort members were all nominally healthy when sampled, although unrecorded immune exposures were likely present. The donor was CMV seropositive and belonged to the group of about 290 seropositive cohort members. A peripheral blood sample was provided by each donor, and peripheral blood mononuclear cells were used for TCR beta sequencing. Genomic DNA extraction from the blood cell samples was performed with the Qiagen DNeasy Blood Extraction Kit. The sequence was collected from a man in his forties in good health and CMV-seropositive. What was sequenced was PBMCs.

CDR3 loop: CASSLLPQGYGYTF. The nucleotide sequence reads TGTGCCAGCAGTTTACTCCCCCAGGGATATGGCTACACCTTC. Recombination linked TRBV6-5 to TRBJ1-2; TRBD1 is perhaps the D gene, given 5 matching bases. The germline V gene supplies CDR1 MNHEY and CDR2 SVGAGI. Spanning cysteine to phenylalanine, the CDR3 consists of 14 amino acids. This entry keeps only the CDR3 DNA: 42 bases, framed from base 1. V gives up 4 bases and J gives up 5 bases, and the segment between their germline ends measures 14 bases.